This T cell receptor (beta chain) was obtained from a study of blood T cell repertoires in COVID-19. Assay used: immunoSEQ multiplex PCR; TCRdb lists only in-frame clones, some missing. This sample carries approximately 250,000 clones, 88% of them seen once, and the ten largest clones take more than 0.95%. Germline trimming cut 4 bases from V and 8 bases from J; bases unmatched to any gene: 8. There are 15 residues in the CDR3. The germline V gene encodes CDR1 SQVTM and CDR2 ANQGSEA. The V call is TRBV29-1, the J call TRBJ2-1; 13 bases match TRBD2. The TCR sequence derives from a woman aged 40-49 years with acute COVID-19. The sequenced sample consisted of PBMCs or T cells enriched from blood (not recorded which). CDR3 DNA: TGCAGCGTTGTACCCGGGACTAGCGGGACATATGAGCAGTTCTTC. This gives the protein CSVVPGTSGTYEQFF.